The 3 T cell receptor beta chains below come from one sample, sequenced in a study of tumor-infiltrating lymphocytes in primary liver carcinoma. Co-extracted RNA and DNA came from roughly 21-30 mg of unsorted bulk tissue. Reverse transcription of 450 to 500 ng total RNA with a constant-region primer produced TCR beta cDNA. The TCR beta library was amplified through three nested multiplex PCR rounds in a modified ARM-PCR procedure. Amplification in the first two PCR rounds was performed using TRBV1-TRBV30 forward primers and a C-beta reverse primer for about 10 cycles each. TCRdb passed the multiplex PCR reads through MiXCR, listing each CDR3 protein once. The data hold approximately 110,000 distinct CDR3 sequences, with around 60% observed a single time. The material sequenced was liver tumor tissue from sampling region 3. Stated subset: tumor region T3, left-lateral pole. The receptors were sampled from a woman aged 55-69 years with primary liver carcinoma and hepatitis B virus infection.

The V call is TRBV25-1, the J call TRBJ2-7, with TRBD1 as a possible D gene (6 bases). The CDR3 consists of 19 residues. CDR1 and CDR2 from the germline V gene are MGHDK and SYGVNS. Trimming removed 3 bases at V and 3 bases at J, with 27 bases between. The CDR3 DNA is TGTGCCAGCAGTGACCGTTCGACCCAGGACCGGGACACCTACTACGAGCAGTACTTC. Translating it yields CASSDRSTQDRDTYYEQYF.

Regarding this clonotype: The missing conserved phenylalanine or tryptophan at the end of this CDR3 makes a read error likely. CDR3 nucleotides: TGTGTCAGCAGCTTAGTCCCGCCAGGGGCCTACGAGCAGTACTTA. Its translation is CVSSLVPPGAYEQYL. This chain uses TRBV11-2 with TRBJ2-7; D possibly corresponds to TRBD1 (6 bases). Germline CDR1 is SGHAT and CDR2 is FQNNGV. The CDR3 extends over 15 amino acids.

This clonotype occurred a few times. The rearrangement links TRBV28 to TRBJ1-5, with 9 bases matching TRBD1. Germline CDR1 and CDR2: MDHEN and SYDVKM. This CDR3 contains 16 residues. The junction had 6 bases not matched to a gene; V was cut back by 4 bases and J by 2 bases. CDR3 amino acids: CASSSPDRGGNQPQHF. The CDR3 DNA reads TGTGCCAGCAGTTCCCCTGACAGGGGGGGCAATCAGCCCCAGCATTTT.